The 10 T cell receptor beta chains reported below all come from one sample, sequenced in a study of Tregs in tolerant kidney transplant recipients. Generated by immunoSEQ multiplex PCR, the TCRdb table keeps only in-frame clones and is missing some. The data contain about 94,000 clones, 80% to 95% of them singletons. This sample comprised CD4+ T cells from blood, obtained before the transplant. The receptors shown here come from a human donor who received a combined kidney and bone marrow transplant.

V and J are TRBV18 and TRBJ2-4; 7 nucleotides align to TRBD1. The CDR3 totals 13 residues. V was pared by 6 bases and J by 8 bases, with 7 bases of the junction left unmatched. Per germline, CDR1 KGHSH and CDR2 LQKENI. CDR3 residues: CASSPETGYIQYF. In nucleotides, the CDR3 is TGTGCCAGCTCCCCAGAGACAGGGTACATTCAGTACTTC.

The chain joins TRBV11-2 to TRBJ2-7; D is unclear. The V gene's germline CDR1 is SGHAT and CDR2 FQNNGV. The CDR3 loop spans 15 amino acids. The ends were cut back, 3 bases at V and 3 bases at J, with 15 bases in the middle. The CDR3, as DNA: TGTGCCAGCAGCTTCTCGACAAGATTCATCTACGAGCAGTACTTC. This codes for CASSFSTRFIYEQYF.

The chain employs TRBV4-1 and TRBJ1-4; 7 nucleotides match TRBD1. The CDR3 consists of 15 residues. The V gene's germline CDR1 is MGHRA and CDR2 YSYEKL. V trimming: 0 bases; J trimming: 8 bases; junction bases outside the gene matches: 6. Here the CDR3 DNA reads TGCGCCAGCAGCCAAGAAAACAGGGGAGGCGAAAAACTGTTTTTT. Its translation: CASSQENRGGEKLFF.

V and J are TRBV4-1 and TRBJ1-2; maybe TRBD1 (6 bases). The germline V gene has CDR1 MGHRA and CDR2 YSYEKL. The CDR3 covers 18 residues. The V and J ends lost 1 base and 1 base respectively, with 19 bases between them. The CDR3 DNA sequence: TGCGCCAGCAGCCAAGTGGGAAGGGGGACCGCTATTAACTATGGCTACACCTTC. This encodes CASSQVGRGTAINYGYTF.

The chain joins TRBV11-3 to TRBJ1-5; possibly TRBD1 for D (5 bases). V lost 1 base, J lost 7 bases, and 14 bases lay in between. CDR1 and CDR2 from the germline V gene are SGHNT and YENEEA. This CDR3 is built from 15 residues. The CDR3 is CASSLVRQGEQPQHF. CDR3 coding DNA: TGTGCCAGCAGCTTAGTTCGGCAGGGTGAACAGCCCCAGCATTTT.

The table lists this clone with a count of one. This sequence joins TRBV4-2 and TRBJ2-1, with 10 bases lining up with TRBD2. With V trimmed by 5 bases and J by 0 bases, 4 bases remained unmatched. This CDR3 comprises 16 residues. Germline CDR1 is LGHNA and CDR2 is YNFKEQ. As DNA, the CDR3 is TGTGCCAGCAGCACGTTAGCGGGGGGCTCCTACAATGAGCAGTTCTTC. Amino acids: CASSTLAGGSYNEQFF.

J is TRBJ2-7 and V is TRBV19, with 12 nucleotides matching TRBD2. Per germline, CDR1 LNHDA and CDR2 SQIVND (reference sequence). The CDR3 loop spans 16 amino acids. V dropped 5 bases and J dropped 4; count of bases not matched to a gene: 9. CDR3 DNA: TGTGCCAGTAGTGACCCTGGACTAGCGGGAACGTACGAGCAGTACTTC. Translated, it gives CASSDPGLAGTYEQYF.

The rearrangement joins TRBV6-5 to TRBJ2-5, with 8 bases matching TRBD2. CDR3 length: 16 amino acids. After removal of 0 bases from V and 4 bases from J, the junction contained 7 bases not matched to a gene. Germline V gives CDR1 MNHEY, CDR2 SVGAGI. This CDR3 is CASSYSGRGGGETQYF. Written as DNA, the CDR3 is TGTGCCAGCAGTTACTCTGGACGGGGGGGAGGAGAGACCCAGTACTTC.

V usage is TRBV19 and J usage is TRBJ1-1, with a possible D match to TRBD1 (6 bases). From germline, CDR1 is LNHDA and CDR2 SQIVND (reference sequence). CDR3 length equals 17 residues. V was pared by 6 bases and J by 1 base, with 21 bases between. This chain's CDR3 is CASSGNLFRGSNTEAFF. CDR3 sequence (DNA): TGTGCCAGTAGCGGCAATTTATTCAGGGGTTCGAACACTGAAGCTTTCTTT.

The J gene is TRBJ2-5, the V gene TRBV11-2; no definite D call. Germline loops: CDR1 SGHAT, CDR2 FQNNGV. Trimming shortened V by 2 bases and J by 4 bases, and 5 bases separated the two germline ends. This CDR3 comprises 12 residues. The CDR3 here is CASSLSRETQYF. DNA of the CDR3: TGTGCCAGCAGCTTAAGTAGAGAGACCCAGTACTTC. Using reference TRBV11-2 and TRBJ2-5 for the parts outside the CDR3, the full variable domain is EAGVAQSPRYKIIEKRQSVAFWCNPISGHATLYWYQQILGQGPKLLIQFQNNGVVDDSQLPKDRFSAERLKGVDSTLKIQPAKLEDSAVYLCASSLSRETQYFGPGTRLLVL.